This T cell receptor (beta chain) was identified during a study of T cell repertoires in cytomegalovirus infection. Germline CDR1 is MGHRA and CDR2 is YSYEKL. Trimming took 0 bases from V and 7 from J; bases not matched to a gene: 18. The CDR3 loop spans 20 amino acids. This clonotype was found once. Its antigen is as yet unknown. In TCRdb, the reads were re-called with MiXCR into one record per CDR3 protein. The sample lists some 70,000 distinct CDR3 sequences; 20% to 25% were seen once. Source material: PBMCs, sequenced either directly or after in vitro stimulation (not recorded which). The receptor was derived from a human donor in good health (CMV status not recorded). Some clones in this sample may be carry-over from other donors' samples. The chain uses TRBV4-1 and TRBJ2-3, with TRBD2 identical over 11 bases. The CDR3 region has the DNA TGCGCCAGCAGCCAAGAATTGCCACTAGCGGGAGCTTGGGGCCCGAATACGCAGTATTTT. This encodes CASSQELPLAGAWGPNTQYF.